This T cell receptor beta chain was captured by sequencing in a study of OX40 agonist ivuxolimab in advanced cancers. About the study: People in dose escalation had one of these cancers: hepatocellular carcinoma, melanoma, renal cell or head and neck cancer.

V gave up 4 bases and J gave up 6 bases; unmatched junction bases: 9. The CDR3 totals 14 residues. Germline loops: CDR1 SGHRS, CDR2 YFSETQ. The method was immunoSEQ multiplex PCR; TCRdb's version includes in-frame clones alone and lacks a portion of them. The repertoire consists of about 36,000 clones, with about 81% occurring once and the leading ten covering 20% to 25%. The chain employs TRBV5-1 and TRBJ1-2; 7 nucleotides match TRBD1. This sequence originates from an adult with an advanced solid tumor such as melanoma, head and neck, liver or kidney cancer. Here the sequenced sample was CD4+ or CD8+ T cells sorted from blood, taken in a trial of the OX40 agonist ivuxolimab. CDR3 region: CASSPSGTADGYTF. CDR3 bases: TGCGCCAGCAGCCCCTCCGGGACAGCCGATGGCTACACCTTC.